These 29 T cell receptor beta chains were all obtained from the same sample, sequenced in a study of blood T cell repertoires in COVID-19. The data were produced by immunoSEQ multiplex PCR, yet TCRdb's version contains in-frame clones alone and is incomplete. The table has more than 150,000 clones, around 80% seen once; the top ten hold roughly 8%. Sequenced material: PBMCs or T cells enriched from blood (not recorded which). These receptor sequences come from a woman aged 50 to 60 who had recovered from COVID-19.

The chain combines TRBV20-1 with TRBJ1-2; D call uncertain. V was trimmed by 3 bases and J by 8 bases, leaving 16 bases between them. Germline values: CDR1 DFQATT, CDR2 SNEGSKA (reference sequence). The CDR3 spans 13 residues. The CDR3 nucleotides read TGCAGTGCTAGTCAGTCCCCAGATCGCGGCTACACCTTC. This gives the protein CSASQSPDRGYTF.

V is TRBV5-1 and J is TRBJ1-1; 8 nucleotides agree with TRBD1. CDR1 is SGHRS, CDR2 YFSETQ, per germline. CDR3 size: 17 residues. V shed 0 bases, J shed 7 bases, and the junction held 14 bases outside the gene matches. The CDR3 DNA sequence: TGCGCCAGCAGCTTGGGGGGGAACAGACAGGGGTATAGTGAAGCTTTCTTT. Protein product: CASSLGGNRQGYSEAFF. The full variable domain, rest sourced from reference TRBV5-1 and TRBJ1-1, is KAGVTQTPRYLIKTRGQQVTLSCSPISGHRSVSWYQQTPGQGLQFLFEYFSETQRNKGNFPGRFSGRQFSNSRSEMNVSTLELGDSALYLCASSLGGNRQGYSEAFFGQGTRLTVV.

In its sample, this clone was seen once. The chain couples TRBV2 to TRBJ2-1, with 11 bases fitting TRBD1. The germline CDR1 and CDR2 sequences are SNHLY and FYNNEI. The CDR3 contains 13 residues. Trimming removed 8 bases from V and 10 bases from J; junction bases left unmatched: 7. Here the CDR3 DNA reads TGTGCCAGCGGGACAGGGGGTCTAGAGGAGCAGTTCTTC. Its protein is CASGTGGLEEQFF.

There are a few counts of this clone. The genes are TRBV13 and TRBJ2-5; 7 nucleotides align to TRBD2. The junction had 13 bases not matched to a gene; V was cut back by 5 bases and J by 4 bases. The CDR3 loop spans 16 amino acids. The germline V gene encodes CDR1 PRHDT and CDR2 FYEKMQ (reference sequence). DNA of the CDR3: TGTGCCAGCAGCCAGTGGGGCGGGGGTTTGGGAGAGACCCAGTACTTC. Amino acid sequence: CASSQWGGGLGETQYF.

This rearrangement joins TRBV28 to TRBJ1-4, with a weak D call TRBD1 (6 bases). Germline V gene sequence: CDR1 MDHEN, CDR2 SYDVKM. This CDR3 is built from 16 residues. The germline V and J ends were trimmed by 4 bases and 7 bases, with 19 bases remaining between them. The CDR3 region is CASSYLKGGSSEKLFF. The CDR3, as DNA: TGTGCCAGCAGTTATCTTAAAGGGGGTTCGAGTGAAAAACTGTTTTTT.

The chain employs TRBV7-2 and TRBJ2-3, with D possibly being TRBD1 (6 bases). The CDR3 spans 15 residues. V lost 1 base, J lost 0 bases, and 8 bases lay in between. Germline V gene sequence: CDR1 SGHTA, CDR2 FQGNSA. CDR3 sequence: CASSLVGASTDTQYF. For the CDR3, the DNA is TGTGCCAGCAGCTTAGTGGGGGCTAGCACAGATACGCAGTATTTT.

The chain employs TRBV9 and TRBJ2-6, with D perhaps matching TRBD2 (6 bases). The V end was cut by 4 bases, the J end by 0 bases, with 14 bases between. The CDR3 runs 17 residues. CDR1 and CDR2 from the germline V gene are SGDLS and YYNGEE. Here the CDR3 DNA reads TGTGCCAGCAGCTTTCGCGGGGTCTACTCTGGGGCCAACGTCCTGACTTTC. Protein sequence: CASSFRGVYSGANVLTF.

The chain has TRBV6-2 or TRBV6-3 and TRBJ1-5, with D uncertain. The CDR3 covers 15 residues. Trimming pared 2 bases from V and 1 base from J, leaving 9 bases between. Germline values: CDR1 MNHEY, CDR2 SVGEGT. CDR3 coding DNA: TGTGCCAGCAGTTACGTGGCGGCAAGCAATCAGCCCCAGCATTTT. Its protein is CASSYVAASNQPQHF.

This clone was detected once. The rearrangement joins TRBV28 to TRBJ1-5, with D tentatively TRBD1 (5 bases). This CDR3 contains 16 residues. Per germline, CDR1 MDHEN and CDR2 SYDVKM. With 2 bases removed from V and 7 bases from J, the gap between germline ends came to 18 bases. This chain's CDR3 is CASSLVSGPNSQPQHF. The CDR3 DNA follows: TGTGCCAGCAGTTTAGTTTCAGGGCCTAACTCACAGCCCCAGCATTTT.

The sample holds one count of this clone. For the CDR3, the DNA is TGTGCCAGCAGGTGGGGCGCCCGAGACACTGAAGCTTTCTTT. Its protein is CASRWGARDTEAFF. The J gene is TRBJ1-1, the V gene TRBV28; possible D gene TRBD1, 5 bases. The CDR3 sequence is 14 residues long. Germline V CDR1 and CDR2: MDHEN, SYDVKM. The ends were cut back, 6 bases at V and 3 bases at J, with 14 bases in the middle.

The chain employs TRBV10-3 and TRBJ2-7; TRBD1 aligns across 9 bases. The length of the CDR3 is 17 residues. Looked up from germline, CDR1 is ENHRY and CDR2 is SYGVKD. The V segment lost 6 bases and the J segment 0 bases; nucleotides outside the gene matches: 12. The CDR3 bases are TGTGCCATCAGCGGGAGATGGCGGGACAGGGACTCCTACGAGCAGTACTTC. Amino acid sequence: CAISGRWRDRDSYEQYF.

V is TRBV7-8 and J is TRBJ2-1, with TRBD1 as a possible D gene (5 bases). Looked up from germline, CDR1 is SGHVS and CDR2 is FQNEAQ. Trimming took 3 bases from V and 7 from J, leaving 16 bases between them. The CDR3 extends over 15 amino acids. CDR3 sequence reads: CASSFLGRVGNEQFF. In DNA form, the CDR3 reads TGTGCCAGCAGCTTCCTAGGCAGGGTGGGAAATGAGCAGTTCTTC.

The chain links TRBV27 to TRBJ2-3; a possible D gene is TRBD2 (7 bases). This CDR3 has 14 amino acids. Germline V gene data show CDR1 as MNHEY and CDR2 as SMNVEV (reference sequence). Trimming took 3 bases from V and 7 from J, leaving 14 bases between them. This CDR3 is CASSLSGGVYTQYF. The DNA of the CDR3 is TGTGCCAGCAGTTTGTCGGGGGGCGTTTATACGCAGTATTTT.

The CDR3 bases are TGTGCCAGCAGTGACCCGGGACAGGTGAACACCGGGGAGCTGTTTTTT. Its translation is CASSDPGQVNTGELFF. The chain has TRBV6-1 and TRBJ2-2; TRBD1 agrees at 8 bases. CDR1 and CDR2 (germline): MNHNS, SASEGT. The V gene end was trimmed by 3 bases and the J gene end by 1 base; junction bases not matched to a gene: 4. The CDR3 sequence is 16 residues long.

CDR3 nucleotide sequence: TGTGCCAGCAGCATCGAAACAGGGGCGCAGCCCCAGCATTTT. This gives the protein CASSIETGAQPQHF. The V and J genes are TRBV7-2 and TRBJ1-5; TRBD1 aligns across 7 bases. J was trimmed by 7 bases and V by 5 bases; bases with no gene match: 8. The germline V gene has CDR1 SGHTA and CDR2 FQGNSA. This CDR3 contains 14 residues.

Here the CDR3 DNA reads TGTGCCAGCACCCTCGAGAGAGGTTCTGAAGCTTTCTTT. Protein sequence: CASTLERGSEAFF. The chain recombines TRBV12-3 or TRBV12-4 with TRBJ1-1; D remains unclear. V lost 7 bases and J lost 6, with 15 bases in between. The CDR3 runs to 13 residues.

V gene TRBV7-2 combines with J gene TRBJ1-6; D gene uncertain. Germline CDR1 is SGHTA and CDR2 is FQGNSA. The CDR3 is 16 amino acids. Trimming removed 3 bases from V and 0 bases from J, with 9 bases in between. CDR3 sequence reads: CASSLTRSSYNSPLHF. The CDR3 coding sequence is TGTGCCAGCAGCTTGACGAGGAGCTCCTATAATTCACCCCTCCACTTT.

The V and J genes are TRBV25-1 and TRBJ2-2; D remains ambiguous. Germline loops: CDR1 MGHDK, CDR2 SYGVNS. Deletions cut 1 base from V and 0 bases from J, with 3 bases between. This CDR3 comprises 14 residues. The CDR3 sequence: CASSELTNTGELFF. DNA for the CDR3: TGTGCCAGCAGTGAATTAACGAACACCGGGGAGCTGTTTTTT.

The V call is TRBV5-5, the J call TRBJ1-5; D remains ambiguous. The V gene lost 2 bases and the J gene lost 3 bases, with 3 bases spanning the gap. Germline CDR1 SGHKS, CDR2 YYEKEE (reference sequence). This CDR3 has 12 residues. CDR3 in DNA: TGTGCCAGCAGCTTCCTCAATCAGCCCCAGCATTTT. Its translation: CASSFLNQPQHF.

The J gene is TRBJ2-1, the V gene TRBV7-9; TRBD1 might be the D (5 bases). V lost 5 bases, J lost 4 bases, and 9 bases lay in between. Looked up from germline, CDR1 is SEHNR and CDR2 is FQNEAQ (reference sequence). The CDR3 loop spans 13 amino acids. The CDR3 bases are TGTGCCAGCAGCGTGACAGTTTACAATGAGCAGTTCTTC. Amino acid sequence: CASSVTVYNEQFF. Complete variable domain (other parts from reference TRBV7-9 and TRBJ2-1): DTGVSQNPRHKITKRGQNVTFRCDPISEHNRLYWYRQTLGQGPEFLTYFQNEAQLEKSRLLSDRFSAERPKGSFSTLEIQRTEQGDSAMYLCASSVTVYNEQFFGPGTRLTVL.

The chain uses TRBV18 and TRBJ1-1; unclear D gene. CDR1 and CDR2 from the germline V gene are KGHSH and LQKENI. This CDR3 spans 14 amino acids. The V and J ends lost 3 bases and 5 bases respectively, with 13 bases between them. CDR3 residues: CASSPVLRGTEAFF. The DNA for the CDR3 is TGTGCCAGCTCACCTGTTCTCCGAGGAACTGAAGCTTTCTTT.

The genes are TRBV18 and TRBJ1-3, with D possibly matching TRBD1 (6 bases). This CDR3 comprises 15 residues. Trimming pared 4 bases from V and 0 bases from J, leaving 10 bases between. Germline V gives CDR1 KGHSH, CDR2 LQKENI. CDR3 in amino acids: CASSLGQYSGNTIYF. The CDR3 DNA follows: TGTGCCAGCTCACTAGGACAGTACTCTGGAAACACCATATATTTT.

The J gene is TRBJ2-7, the V gene TRBV11-2, with TRBD2 as a possible D gene (6 bases). Trimming took 6 bases from V and 0 from J, leaving 21 bases between them. The length of the CDR3 is 17 residues. Germline assignment: CDR1 SGHAT and CDR2 FQNNGV. The CDR3: CASSLIAGPGRSYEQYF. In nucleotides, the CDR3 is TGTGCCAGCAGTCTAATCGCGGGACCCGGCCGCTCCTACGAGCAGTACTTC.

The CDR3 here is CATLGAGIQWRAFF. CDR3 in DNA: TGTGCCACTCTGGGTGCAGGAATTCAGTGGAGGGCTTTCTTT. The gene calls are TRBV24-1 and TRBJ1-1; the D is unclear. The CDR3 sequence is 14 residues long. Germline V CDR1 and CDR2: KGHDR, SFDVKD. V dropped 10 bases and J dropped 11 bases, with 25 bases sitting between them.

The V call is TRBV12-3 or TRBV12-4, the J call TRBJ1-4; the match to TRBD1 covers 10 bases. Losses at the gene ends were 8 bases for V and 7 bases for J; bases not matched to a gene: 4. This CDR3 is 13 amino acids long. In nucleotides, the CDR3 is TGTGCCAGCTGCAGGACAGGGGGTGAAAAACTGTTTTTT. It yields the protein CASCRTGGEKLFF.

The chain links TRBV9 to TRBJ1-2; 9 bases are a match to TRBD1. The CDR3 is 15 amino acids. CDR1 and CDR2 (germline): SGDLS, YYNGEE. J gave up 2 bases and V 1 base, and 3 bases lay outside the gene matches. The CDR3 region has the DNA TGTGCCAGCAGCGTAACCGGGACAGGGAACTATGGCTACACCTTC. Translation gives CASSVTGTGNYGYTF.

The chain joins TRBV28 to TRBJ2-7; D is possibly TRBD2 (6 bases). V was shortened by 4 bases and J by 3 bases, with 16 bases between the two germline ends. Germline values: CDR1 MDHEN, CDR2 SYDVKM. There are 15 residues in the CDR3. The CDR3 region is CASSSPGTADYEQYF. CDR3 coding DNA: TGTGCCAGCAGTTCACCTGGGACTGCGGACTACGAGCAGTACTTC.

The chain recombines TRBV7-2 with TRBJ2-3; TRBD1 is a possible D gene (6 bases). The CDR3 consists of 14 residues. V was clipped by 6 bases and J by 4 bases, with 14 bases between them. Germline CDR1 reads SGHTA; CDR2 reads FQGNSA. CDR3 protein: CASSTDRWADTQYF. The CDR3 bases are TGTGCCAGCAGTACAGACAGGTGGGCAGATACGCAGTATTTT.

V is TRBV5-1 and J is TRBJ2-3; 9 bases are shared with TRBD1. V lost 2 bases and J lost 0; bases outside the gene matches: 1. The CDR3 runs 15 residues. Looked up from germline, CDR1 is SGHRS and CDR2 is YFSETQ. CDR3 sequence reads: CASSLQGASTDTQYF. In DNA, the CDR3 is TGCGCCAGCAGCTTACAGGGGGCTAGCACAGATACGCAGTATTTT.